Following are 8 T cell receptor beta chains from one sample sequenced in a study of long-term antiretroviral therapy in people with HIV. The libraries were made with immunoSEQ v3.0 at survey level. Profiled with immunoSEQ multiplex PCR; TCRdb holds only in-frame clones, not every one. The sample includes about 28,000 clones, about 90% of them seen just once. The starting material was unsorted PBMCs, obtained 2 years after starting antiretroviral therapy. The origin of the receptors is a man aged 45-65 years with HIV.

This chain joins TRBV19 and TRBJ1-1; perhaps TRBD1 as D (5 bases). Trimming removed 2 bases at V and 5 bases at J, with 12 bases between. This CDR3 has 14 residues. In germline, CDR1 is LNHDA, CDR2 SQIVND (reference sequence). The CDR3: CASSITGTGTEAFF. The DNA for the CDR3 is TGTGCCAGTAGTATAACGGGGACGGGGACTGAAGCTTTCTTT.

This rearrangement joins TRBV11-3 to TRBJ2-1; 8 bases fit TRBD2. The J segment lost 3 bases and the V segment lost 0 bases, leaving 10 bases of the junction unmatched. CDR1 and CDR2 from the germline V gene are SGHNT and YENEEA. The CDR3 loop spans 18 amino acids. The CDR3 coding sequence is TGTGCCAGCAGCTTAGAGGAGGGCGGAGCGGGAGTCTACAATGAGCAGTTCTTC. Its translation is CASSLEEGGAGVYNEQFF.

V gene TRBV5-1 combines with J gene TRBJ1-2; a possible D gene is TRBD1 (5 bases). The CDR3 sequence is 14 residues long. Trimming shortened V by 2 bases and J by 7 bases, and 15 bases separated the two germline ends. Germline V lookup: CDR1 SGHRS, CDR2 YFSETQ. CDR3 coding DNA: TGCGCCAGCAGCTTCCGGGGGACCCGGGGTGGCTACACCTTC. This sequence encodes CASSFRGTRGGYTF.

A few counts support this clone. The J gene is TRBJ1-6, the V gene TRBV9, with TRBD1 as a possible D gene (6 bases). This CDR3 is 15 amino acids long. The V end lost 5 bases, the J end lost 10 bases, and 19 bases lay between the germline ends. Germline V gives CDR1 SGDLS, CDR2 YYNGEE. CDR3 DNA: TGTGCCAGCAGGGGGCCAACTACAGGGAACTCACCCCTCCACTTT. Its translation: CASRGPTTGNSPLHF.

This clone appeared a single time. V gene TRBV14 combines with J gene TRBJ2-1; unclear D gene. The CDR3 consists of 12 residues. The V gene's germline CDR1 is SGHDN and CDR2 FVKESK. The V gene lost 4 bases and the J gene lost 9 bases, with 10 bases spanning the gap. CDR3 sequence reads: CASSPDKSEQFF. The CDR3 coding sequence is TGTGCCAGCAGCCCCGATAAGTCTGAGCAGTTCTTC.

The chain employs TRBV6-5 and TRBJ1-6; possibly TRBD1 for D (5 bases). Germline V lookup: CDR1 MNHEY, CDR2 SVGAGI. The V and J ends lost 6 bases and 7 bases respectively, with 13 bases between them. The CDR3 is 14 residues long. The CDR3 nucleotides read TGTGCCAGCAGCCCGGGACGGCTAAATTCACCCCTCCACTTT. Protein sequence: CASSPGRLNSPLHF.

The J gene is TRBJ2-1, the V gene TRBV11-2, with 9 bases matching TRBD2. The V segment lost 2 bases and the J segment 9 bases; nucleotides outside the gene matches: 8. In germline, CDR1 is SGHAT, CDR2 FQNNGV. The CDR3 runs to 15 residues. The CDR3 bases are TGTGCCAGCAGCTTAAGCGGGGGGCCATTAAGTGAGCAGTTCTTC. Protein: CASSLSGGPLSEQFF.

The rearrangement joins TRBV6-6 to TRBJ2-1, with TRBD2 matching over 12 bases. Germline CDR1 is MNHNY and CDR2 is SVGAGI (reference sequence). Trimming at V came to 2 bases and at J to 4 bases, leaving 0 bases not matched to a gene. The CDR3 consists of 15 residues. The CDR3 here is CASSYTSGRYNEQFF. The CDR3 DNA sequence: TGTGCCAGCAGTTACACTAGCGGGAGGTACAATGAGCAGTTCTTC.